The 12 T cell receptor beta chains below come from one sample, sequenced in a study of shared clonotypes between healthy human individuals (dated by TCRdb to between 2020 and 2021). Receptor libraries were prepared by the immunoSEQ multiplex PCR assay. TCRdb took over this immuneACCESS table, retaining in-frame rearrangements with V and J assigned. Such tables are incomplete; in checked studies, under half of the missing clones stem from an unresolved V gene, and the remainder is unexplained. The sample data list 2 million or so clones, and 95% of these were observed just once. The ten largest clones add up to 0.13% of the sample. The sequenced sample consisted of naive CD4+ T cells sorted from blood. The label giving this sample's cell subset or site can be read as: CD45RA+ positively selected. All receptors come from a man between 18 and 29 years old in good health.

The rearrangement links TRBV27 to TRBJ2-1; perhaps TRBD2 as D (7 bases). This CDR3 has 15 amino acids. Germline loops: CDR1 MNHEY, CDR2 SMNVEV (reference sequence). The germline V and J ends were trimmed by 6 bases and 1 base, with 13 bases remaining between them. CDR3 loop: CASRSGGPSYNEQFF. The CDR3, as DNA: TGTGCCAGCAGATCGGGGGGCCCTTCCTACAATGAGCAGTTCTTC.

Concerning this clone: This same CDR3 is encoded by further DNA sequences in the sample. The chain carries TRBV6-5 and TRBJ1-1, with TRBD1 as a possible D gene (5 bases). V was shortened by 7 bases and J by 5 bases, with 11 bases between the two germline ends. This CDR3 contains 12 residues. CDR1 is MNHEY, CDR2 SVGAGI, per germline. The CDR3 reads CASTRGGTEAFF. The CDR3 region has the DNA TGTGCCAGCACCCGGGGGGGGACTGAAGCTTTCTTT.

This rearrangement joins TRBV5-1 to TRBJ2-2, with D hard to call. The CDR3 totals 15 residues. The germline V gene encodes CDR1 SGHRS and CDR2 YFSETQ. With 0 bases removed from V and 3 bases from J, the gap between germline ends came to 9 bases. DNA for the CDR3: TGCGCCAGCAGCTTGGGGCTAGTCGACACCGGGGAGCTGTTTTTT. Amino acid sequence: CASSLGLVDTGELFF.

V and J are TRBV7-2 and TRBJ1-2; weak D call: TRBD1 (5 bases). CDR1 and CDR2 (germline): SGHTA, FQGNSA. This CDR3 region has 12 residues. V was pared by 1 base and J by 7 bases, with 7 bases between. CDR3 loop: CASSLDGGGYTF. The CDR3 DNA follows: TGTGCCAGCAGCTTAGACGGGGGTGGCTACACCTTC.

The chain employs TRBV6-1 and TRBJ2-7, with TRBD2 identical over 14 bases. Germline loops: CDR1 MNHNS, CDR2 SASEGT. With V trimmed by 2 bases and J by 6 bases, 6 bases remained unmatched. The CDR3 loop spans 16 amino acids. In nucleotides, the CDR3 is TGTGCCAGCAGTGAACCGGGACTAGCGGGAGTCTCCGAGCAGTACTTC. This translates into CASSEPGLAGVSEQYF.

This clone was seen once. The chain recombines TRBV7-5 with TRBJ2-2; the DNA was not compared with TRBD1, the D call given in the table. TRBV7-5 is annotated as a pseudogene. This CDR3 has 18 amino acids. The CDR3 nucleotides are TGTGCCAGAAGCTTAGGTCCCCGCAGGGGGACGGCGACCGGGGAGCTGTTTTTT. It encodes CARSLGPRRGTATGELFF.

This clone was seen a single time. This sample also contains other DNA sequences that code for the same CDR3. The gene calls are TRBV27 and TRBJ2-3; 9 bases fit TRBD2. Germline V gives CDR1 MNHEY, CDR2 SMNVEV (reference sequence). The CDR3 totals 15 residues. The V and J ends lost 3 bases and 3 bases, in that order; junction bases with no gene match: 4. The DNA of the CDR3 is TGTGCCAGCAGTTTGGGGCGGGGGGGGACAGATACGCAGTATTTT. Translated, it gives CASSLGRGGTDTQYF.

Worth noting for this clone: The sample contains more than one DNA sequence encoding this CDR3. This chain uses TRBV5-4 with TRBJ1-1, with D uncertain. The CDR3 length is 14 residues. Per germline, CDR1 SGHNT and CDR2 YYREEE (reference sequence). The germline V and J ends were trimmed by 0 bases and 1 base, with 7 bases remaining between them. As DNA, the CDR3 is TGTGCCAGCAGCTTGGAACCCGGGAACACTGAAGCTTTCTTT. This sequence encodes CASSLEPGNTEAFF. The full variable domain, completed using reference TRBV5-4 and TRBJ1-1, is ETGVTQSPTHLIKTRGQQVTLRCSSQSGHNTVSWYQQALGQGPQFIFQYYREEENGRGNFPPRFSGLQFPNYSSELNVNALELDDSALYLCASSLEPGNTEAFFGQGTRLTVV.

The chain joins TRBV6-6 to TRBJ1-1; D not certain. The germline V gene has CDR1 MNHNY and CDR2 SVGAGI (reference sequence). Trimming shortened V by 4 bases and J by 5 bases, and 14 bases separated the two germline ends. This CDR3 contains 14 residues. The CDR3 DNA sequence: TGTGCCAGCAGTTCCGGACCCGGTCGGACTGAAGCTTTCTTT. It is translated as CASSSGPGRTEAFF.

The chain joins TRBV15 to TRBJ1-2; possible D gene TRBD1, 5 bases. Germline values: CDR1 LNHNV, CDR2 YYDKDF (reference sequence). V dropped 4 bases and J dropped 2 bases, with 8 bases sitting between them. This CDR3 region has 13 residues. CDR3 protein: CATSKQDNYGYTF. CDR3 nucleotide sequence: TGTGCCACCAGCAAACAGGACAACTATGGCTACACCTTC.

This clone was picked up a small number of times. The V call is TRBV6-6, the J call TRBJ2-7; 11 nucleotides match TRBD1. Germline trimming cut 6 bases from V and 2 bases from J; bases unmatched to any gene: 9. Germline V gene data show CDR1 as MNHNY and CDR2 as SVGAGI (reference sequence). This CDR3 comprises 16 residues. The CDR3, as DNA: TGTGCCAGCAGGGCGGACGGACAGGGGGCTACCTACGAGCAGTACTTC. It specifies CASRADGQGATYEQYF.

The rearrangement links TRBV27 to TRBJ2-2; 9 bases fit TRBD2. Germline trimming cut 0 bases from V and 4 bases from J; bases unmatched to any gene: 3. The CDR3 runs to 16 residues. CDR1 and CDR2 from the germline V gene are MNHEY and SMNVEV (reference sequence). In DNA form, the CDR3 reads TGTGCCAGCAGTTTATCTAGCGGGGGCGTCACCGGGGAGCTGTTTTTT. It translates to CASSLSSGGVTGELFF.